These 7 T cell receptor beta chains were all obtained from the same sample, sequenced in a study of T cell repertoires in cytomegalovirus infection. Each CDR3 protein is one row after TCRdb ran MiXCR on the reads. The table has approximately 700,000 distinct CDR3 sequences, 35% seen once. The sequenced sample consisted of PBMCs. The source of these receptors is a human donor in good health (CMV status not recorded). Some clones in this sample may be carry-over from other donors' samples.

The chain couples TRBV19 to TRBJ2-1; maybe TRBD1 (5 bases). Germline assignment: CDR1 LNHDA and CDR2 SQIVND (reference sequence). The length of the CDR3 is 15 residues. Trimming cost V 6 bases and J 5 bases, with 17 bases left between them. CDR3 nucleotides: TGTGCCAGTAGGTCTCAGGGTAGTGGGGACAATGAGCAGTTCTTC. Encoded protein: CASRSQGSGDNEQFF.

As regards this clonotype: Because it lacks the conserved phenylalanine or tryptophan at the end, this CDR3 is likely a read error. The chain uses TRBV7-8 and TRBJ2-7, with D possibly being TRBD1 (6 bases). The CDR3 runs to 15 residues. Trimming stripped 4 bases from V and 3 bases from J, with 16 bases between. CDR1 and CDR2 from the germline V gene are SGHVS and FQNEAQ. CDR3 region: CASSSGVGAYYEQYL. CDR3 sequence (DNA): TGTGCCAGCAGCTCAGGGGTAGGAGCCTACTACGAGCAGTACTTA.

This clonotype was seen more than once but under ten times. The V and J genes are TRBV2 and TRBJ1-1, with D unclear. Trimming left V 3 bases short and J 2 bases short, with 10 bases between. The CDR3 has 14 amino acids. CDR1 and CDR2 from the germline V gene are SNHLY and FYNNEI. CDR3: CASSDPGNNTEAFF. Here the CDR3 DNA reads TGTGCCAGCAGTGACCCGGGGAACAACACTGAAGCTTTCTTT.

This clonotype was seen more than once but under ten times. The CDR3 spells CASSIGDSPLQETQYF. The DNA of the CDR3 is TGTGCCAGTAGTATAGGGGACAGCCCCCTCCAAGAGACCCAGTACTTC. This sequence joins TRBV19 and TRBJ2-5; 7 nucleotides match TRBD1. Trimming removed 1 base from V and 1 base from J; junction bases left unmatched: 6. From germline, CDR1 is LNHDA and CDR2 SQIVND (reference sequence). This CDR3 spans 16 amino acids.

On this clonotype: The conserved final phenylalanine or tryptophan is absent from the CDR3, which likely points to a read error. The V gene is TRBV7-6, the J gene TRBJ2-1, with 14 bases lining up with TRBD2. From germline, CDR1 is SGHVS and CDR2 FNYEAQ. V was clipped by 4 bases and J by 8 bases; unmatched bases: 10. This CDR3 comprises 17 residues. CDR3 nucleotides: TGTGCCAGCAGCTCTAGACGACTAGCGGGGGGGCGGGATGAGCAGTTCTTA. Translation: CASSSRRLAGGRDEQFL.

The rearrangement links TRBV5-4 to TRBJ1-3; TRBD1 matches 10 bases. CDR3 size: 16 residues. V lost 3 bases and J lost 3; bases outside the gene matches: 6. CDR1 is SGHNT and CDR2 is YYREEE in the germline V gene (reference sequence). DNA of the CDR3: TGTGCCAGCAGCTCCTCGACAGGGGGCGGTGGAAACACCATATATTTT. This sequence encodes CASSSSTGGGGNTIYF.

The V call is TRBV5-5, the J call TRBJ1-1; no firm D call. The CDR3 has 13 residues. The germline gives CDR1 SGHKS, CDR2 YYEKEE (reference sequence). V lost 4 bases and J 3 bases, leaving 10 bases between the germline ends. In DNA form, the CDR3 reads TGTGCCAGCAGCCCCGGCTACGACACTGAAGCTTTCTTT. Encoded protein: CASSPGYDTEAFF.